Each of the 20 T cell receptor beta chains below was sequenced from the same sample in a study of blood T cell repertoires in COVID-19. Profiled with immunoSEQ multiplex PCR; TCRdb holds only in-frame clones, not every one. Of roughly 250,000 clones in the sample, over 80% are singletons; the top ten hold 1.5%. Sequencing was done on a sample of peripheral blood. The receptors come from a woman between 40 and 55 years old who had recovered from COVID-19.

V is TRBV30 and J is TRBJ1-5; no clear D. Germline V gene lookup returns CDR1 GTSNPN and CDR2 SVGIG (reference sequence). The CDR3 has 16 residues. V was trimmed by 1 base and J by 0 bases, leaving 13 bases between them. Written as DNA, the CDR3 is TGTGCCTGGAGTGATTCCGGTTTCAATAGCAATCAGCCCCAGCATTTT. This translates into CAWSDSGFNSNQPQHF.

The chain recombines TRBV3-1 (or the pseudogene TRBV3-2) with TRBJ2-2; 8 nucleotides line up with TRBD2. The ends lost 4 bases at V and 1 base at J; junction bases unmatched: 5. The germline gives CDR1 LGHDT, CDR2 YNNKEL (reference sequence). CDR3 length: 16 amino acids. This CDR3 is CASSPTSGGNTGELFF. The CDR3 coding sequence is TGTGCCAGCAGCCCCACGAGCGGGGGGAACACCGGGGAGCTGTTTTTT.

The CDR3 DNA follows: TGTGCCACCATCGGCGGTAGCTCCTACAATGAGCAGTTCTTC. This translates into CATIGGSSYNEQFF. This sequence joins TRBV24-1 and TRBJ2-1; D uncertain. Trimming stripped 8 bases from V and 0 bases from J, with 10 bases between. The germline CDR1 and CDR2 sequences are KGHDR and SFDVKD. The CDR3 spans 14 residues.

V is TRBV28 and J is TRBJ1-2; a weak D match, TRBD1 (5 bases). Deletions cut 5 bases from V and 5 bases from J, with 12 bases between. This CDR3 is 13 amino acids long. Germline CDR1 and CDR2: MDHEN and SYDVKM. CDR3 protein: CASSPGKGYGYTF. CDR3 DNA sequence: TGTGCCAGCAGTCCAGGGAAGGGGTATGGCTACACCTTC.

This clone was detected only once. The V gene is TRBV7-9, the J gene TRBJ1-1; D gene uncertain. With 7 bases removed from V and 11 bases from J, the gap between germline ends came to 20 bases. The CDR3 is 13 amino acids. CDR1 SEHNR and CDR2 FQNEAQ come from the germline V gene (reference sequence). This CDR3 reads CASTIRLRPGAFF. The CDR3 DNA sequence: TGTGCCAGCACCATCCGGCTGAGGCCCGGGGCTTTCTTT.

The gene calls are TRBV28 and TRBJ2-7; a possible D gene is TRBD1 (5 bases). The CDR3 has 15 residues. From germline, CDR1 is MDHEN and CDR2 SYDVKM. Between the trimmed V and J ends, which lost 5 bases and 4 bases, there was a span of 18 bases. In DNA, the CDR3 is TGTGCCAGCAGTAAACCCAGGGTCTCCCTTTACGAGCAGTACTTC. Translating gives CASSKPRVSLYEQYF.

This rearrangement joins TRBV3-1 (or the pseudogene TRBV3-2) to TRBJ1-2, with D uncertain. This CDR3 comprises 12 residues. Germline V gene lookup returns CDR1 LGHDT and CDR2 YNNKEL (reference sequence). With 1 base removed from V and 8 bases from J, the gap between germline ends came to 8 bases. The CDR3 nucleotides read TGTGCCAGCAGCCAAGGATTAGCGGGCTACACCTTC. This translates into CASSQGLAGYTF.

This sequence joins TRBV2 and TRBJ2-1; perhaps TRBD2 as D (6 bases). The CDR3 covers 15 residues. Deletions cut 1 base from V and 4 bases from J, with 11 bases between. Per germline, CDR1 SNHLY and CDR2 FYNNEI. CDR3 DNA: TGTGCCAGCAGTGAAGAGCAGCGGGCGTACAATGAGCAGTTCTTC. It encodes CASSEEQRAYNEQFF. Using reference TRBV2 and TRBJ2-1 for the parts outside the CDR3, the full variable domain is EPEVTQTPSHQVTQMGQEVILRCVPISNHLYFYWYRQILGQKVEFLVSFYNNEISEKSEIFDDQFSVERPDGSNFTLKIRSTKLEDSAMYFCASSEEQRAYNEQFFGPGTRLTVL.

V is TRBV9 and J is TRBJ2-3; maybe TRBD1 (5 bases). This CDR3 has 16 amino acids. Trimming pared 0 bases from V and 7 bases from J, leaving 18 bases between. From germline, CDR1 is SGDLS and CDR2 YYNGEE. Written as DNA, the CDR3 is TGTGCCAGCAGCGTAGGGGTAAGGGGTTCAGTAAATACGCAGTATTTT. As protein: CASSVGVRGSVNTQYF. Full variable domain (outside the CDR3, taken from reference TRBV9 and TRBJ2-3): DSGVTQTPKHLITATGQRVTLRCSPRSGDLSVYWYQQSLDQGLQFLIQYYNGEERAKGNILERFSAQQFPDLHSELNLSSLELGDSALYFCASSVGVRGSVNTQYFGPGTRLTVL.

The CDR3 region has the DNA TGTGCCAGTAGTAATCAGCGGGGGGGCCGTTGGGAGCAGTTCTTC. Its protein is CASSNQRGGRWEQFF. The gene calls are TRBV19 and TRBJ2-1; 10 positions agree with TRBD2. This CDR3 comprises 15 residues. With 4 bases clipped from V and 10 bases from J, the junction kept 10 bases outside the gene matches. Germline V CDR1 and CDR2: LNHDA, SQIVND (reference sequence).

The rearrangement uses TRBV9 and TRBJ1-1; D unresolved. The V and J ends lost 0 bases and 0 bases respectively, with 9 bases between them. This CDR3 contains 15 residues. Germline V gene lookup returns CDR1 SGDLS and CDR2 YYNGEE. The CDR3 coding sequence is TGTGCCAGCAGCGTAGTTTTGAACTTGAACACTGAAGCTTTCTTT. It translates to CASSVVLNLNTEAFF.

The genes are TRBV10-3 and TRBJ1-5; D possibly corresponds to TRBD1 (6 bases). The CDR3 contains 16 residues. The V end was cut by 3 bases, the J end by 2 bases, with 14 bases between. Germline-derived CDR1 and CDR2 are ENHRY and SYGVKD. CDR3 in DNA: TGTGCCATCAGTGACGCGGGGGGCGGTGGCAATCAGCCCCAGCATTTT. Residues: CAISDAGGGGNQPQHF.

This chain uses TRBV4-1 with TRBJ1-4, with 8 bases identical to TRBD1. The CDR3 is made up of 16 amino acids. Per the germline V gene, CDR1 is MGHRA and CDR2 is YSYEKL. The V and J ends lost 3 bases and 6 bases, in that order; junction bases with no gene match: 9. The CDR3 is CASSQASQGGDEKLFF. Written as DNA, the CDR3 is TGCGCCAGCAGCCAGGCCTCACAGGGGGGGGATGAAAAACTGTTTTTT.

The chain has TRBV9 and TRBJ2-1; perhaps TRBD2 as D (5 bases). This CDR3 comprises 15 residues. Deletions cut 2 bases from V and 7 bases from J, with 16 bases between. Germline CDR1 is SGDLS and CDR2 is YYNGEE. The CDR3 protein is CASSVSVGSGNEQFF. In DNA form, the CDR3 reads TGTGCCAGCAGCGTTAGTGTGGGTTCGGGGAATGAGCAGTTCTTC.

This chain joins TRBV5-5 and TRBJ2-5, with D possibly being TRBD2 (6 bases). Germline V gene lookup returns CDR1 SGHKS and CDR2 YYEKEE (reference sequence). Trimming pared 2 bases from V and 5 bases from J, leaving 10 bases between. The CDR3 runs to 13 residues. This chain's CDR3 is CASSFRRGETQYF. The CDR3 DNA reads TGTGCCAGCAGCTTTCGTCGGGGGGAGACCCAGTACTTC.

The rearrangement uses TRBV6-5 and TRBJ1-3; possible D gene TRBD1, 6 bases. V lost 4 bases and J 2 bases, leaving 9 bases between the germline ends. The CDR3 extends over 14 amino acids. Germline lookup yields CDR1 MNHEY and CDR2 SVGAGI. In DNA, the CDR3 is TGTGCCAGCAGTTTCAGGGGACCTGGAAACACCATATATTTT. It encodes CASSFRGPGNTIYF.

The V call is TRBV21-1, the J call TRBJ2-2; the DNA was not used to check the table's D call, TRBD1. TRBV21-1 has pseudogene status. This CDR3 has 13 amino acids. CDR3 in DNA: TGTGCCAGCTCCCAGGGGGCCCCCGGGGAGCTGTTTTTT. Encoded protein: CASSQGAPGELFF.

The chain joins TRBV30 to TRBJ1-6; possible D gene TRBD1, 5 bases. Looked up from germline, CDR1 is GTSNPN and CDR2 is SVGIG (reference sequence). The V end was cut by 2 bases, the J end by 9 bases, with 14 bases between. There are 14 residues in the CDR3. CDR3 protein: CAWSRTGRGSPLHF. The CDR3 DNA is TGTGCCTGGAGTAGGACGGGGAGGGGTTCACCCCTCCACTTT.

J is TRBJ2-3 and V is TRBV5-6; TRBD2 matches 8 bases. Germline V gene lookup returns CDR1 SGHDT and CDR2 YYEEEE. Unmatched junction bases numbered 13, after V lost 1 base and J lost 3 bases. The CDR3 runs 18 residues. For the CDR3, the DNA is TGTGCCAGCAGCTTGCTGACTCGCGGGGGCGGGGGGACAGATACGCAGTATTTT. Translated, it gives CASSLLTRGGGGTDTQYF. Complete variable domain (other parts from reference TRBV5-6 and TRBJ2-3): DAGVTQSPTHLIKTRGQQVTLRCSPKSGHDTVSWYQQALGQGPQFIFQYYEEEERQRGNFPDRFSGHQFPNYSSELNVNALLLGDSALYLCASSLLTRGGGGTDTQYFGPGTRLTVL.

In nucleotides, the CDR3 is TGCGCCAGCAGCTTCGGACTCCTCTCCTACAATGAGCAGTTCTTC. Protein sequence: CASSFGLLSYNEQFF. The rearrangement joins TRBV5-1 to TRBJ2-1; possible D gene TRBD2, 5 bases. The CDR3 contains 15 residues. V gave up 2 bases and J gave up 0 bases, with 9 bases separating them. CDR1 is SGHRS, CDR2 YFSETQ, per germline.